This T cell receptor (beta chain) is drawn from a study of cytomegalovirus exposure and HLA in healthy donors. In regard to this clone: Its antigen is unidentified.

Study-wide results and caveats: Most TCR beta V segments were productive about 87% or about 30% of the time in an earlier analysis. Immune exposure information available was restricted to CMV serostatus. Analyzed later, association rates of TCRs varied across HLA loci, with DRB1 most and HLA-C fewest. Diagnosis of cytomegalovirus status made by the classifier reportedly showed high specificity and sensitivity.

V lost 4 bases, J lost 5 bases, and 11 bases lay in between. This CDR3 has 12 residues. CDR1 is SQVTM and CDR2 is ANQGSEA in the germline V gene. It was with 60 Vbeta and 13 Jbeta primers that the PCR ran. This table comes from immunoSEQ multiplex PCR, and its TCRdb copy is limited to in-frame clones, with some not included. Of a few hundred thousand clones listed, approximately 68% are singletons. Sequenced: PBMCs. This receptor was identified in a woman aged 25-40 years in good health and CMV-seronegative. The rearrangement links TRBV29-1 to TRBJ2-5, with unresolved D. The CDR3 coding sequence is TGCAGCGTTGGCCGCGGATCGGAGACCCAGTACTTC. It translates to CSVGRGSETQYF.